These 12 T cell receptor beta chains originate from one sample sequenced in a study of neurological immune-mediated disorders. TCRdb recomputed calls from the 5' RACE reads with MiXCR, one row per CDR3 protein. The sample lists about 43,000 distinct CDR3 sequences; over 9.5% were seen once. The sample was PBMCs. These receptors originate from a female donor in good health.

This clonotype was counted many times. The chain combines TRBV20-1 with TRBJ2-5; D perhaps matches TRBD2 (6 bases). This CDR3 has 14 residues. CDR1 and CDR2 from the germline V gene are DFQATT and SNEGSKA (reference sequence). V lost 6 bases and J lost 4, with 18 bases in between. For the CDR3, the DNA is TGCAGTGCCTCAGCAGGTGGGAGGAGAGAGACCCAGTACTTC. It is translated as CSASAGGRRETQYF.

This clonotype appeared many times. The chain combines TRBV20-1 with TRBJ2-1, with D hard to call. CDR3 length: 14 residues. Germline V lookup: CDR1 DFQATT, CDR2 SNEGSKA (reference sequence). The ends were cut back, 1 base at V and 3 bases at J, with 10 bases in the middle. Here the CDR3 DNA reads TGCAGTGCTAGAGTTAGCCCGATCTACAATGAGCAGTTCTTC. This codes for CSARVSPIYNEQFF.

This chain links TRBV20-1 with TRBJ2-4; D is uncertain. The CDR3 is made up of 14 amino acids. The V gene lost 3 bases and the J gene lost 3 bases, with 12 bases spanning the gap. CDR1 DFQATT and CDR2 SNEGSKA come from the germline V gene (reference sequence). CDR3 loop: CSASPPVSKNIQYF. The CDR3 DNA sequence: TGCAGTGCTAGCCCCCCTGTTAGCAAAAACATTCAGTACTTC.

This clonotype was counted ten times or more. The genes are TRBV4-1 and TRBJ2-1; the D is unclear. In germline, CDR1 is MGHRA, CDR2 YSYEKL. The CDR3 is made up of 15 amino acids. V was trimmed by 0 bases and J by 4 bases, leaving 10 bases between them. The CDR3 region is CASSQETASYNEQFF. CDR3 DNA: TGCGCCAGCAGCCAAGAGACGGCCAGTTACAATGAGCAGTTCTTC.

This clonotype appeared many times. The chain has TRBV5-1 and TRBJ2-7; D may be TRBD1 (6 bases). CDR3 size: 13 residues. V was trimmed by 2 bases and J by 6 bases, leaving 12 bases between them. Germline-derived CDR1 and CDR2 are SGHRS and YFSETQ. CDR3 coding DNA: TGCGCCAGCAGCTTCGAACAGGGAAGCGAGCAGTACTTC. Protein: CASSFEQGSEQYF.

This clonotype was found many times. The rearrangement links TRBV20-1 to TRBJ2-1, with 9 bases matching TRBD2. After removal of 5 bases from V and 6 bases from J, the junction contained 8 bases not matched to a gene. The length of the CDR3 is 14 residues. Germline lookup yields CDR1 DFQATT and CDR2 SNEGSKA (reference sequence). The CDR3: CSAVPGLAGNEQFF. CDR3 nucleotides: TGCAGTGCTGTACCGGGACTAGCAGGCAATGAGCAGTTCTTC.

With respect to this clonotype: Its ends do not fully match the called genes, so a read error is possible. V and J are TRBV7-9 and TRBJ2-1, with a weak D call TRBD1 (6 bases). The CDR3 has 16 amino acids. CDR1 is SEHNR, CDR2 FQNEAQ, per germline (reference sequence). The CDR3 region is CASSLSGQGRANEHFF. In DNA form, the CDR3 reads TGTGCCAGCAGCTTATCTGGGCAGGGGCGAGCGAATGAGCACTTCTTC.

This clonotype appeared a few times. V is TRBV9 and J is TRBJ1-6; 7 nucleotides line up with TRBD1. In germline, CDR1 is SGDLS, CDR2 YYNGEE. V was clipped by 0 bases and J by 6 bases; unmatched bases: 15. The CDR3 contains 19 residues. The CDR3 loop is CASSVAKGGTGAANSPLHF. The DNA of the CDR3 is TGTGCCAGCAGCGTAGCCAAGGGGGGAACAGGGGCGGCTAATTCACCCCTCCACTTT. The full variable domain, its missing parts supplied by reference TRBV9 and TRBJ1-6, is DSGVTQTPKHLITATGQRVTLRCSPRSGDLSVYWYQQSLDQGLQFLIQYYNGEERAKGNILERFSAQQFPDLHSELNLSSLELGDSALYFCASSVAKGGTGAANSPLHFGNGTRLTVT.

This clonotype was observed many times. The rearrangement uses TRBV14 and TRBJ2-3; D unresolved. CDR3 size: 13 residues. V lost 3 bases and J lost 6, with 10 bases in between. Germline V gene lookup returns CDR1 SGHDN and CDR2 FVKESK. The CDR3 spells CASSQSLGDTQYF. The CDR3 DNA follows: TGTGCCAGCAGCCAGTCCTTGGGGGATACGCAGTATTTT.

This clonotype was recorded many times. The gene calls are TRBV12-3 or TRBV12-4 and TRBJ2-1; D not certain. Trimming took off 0 bases at V and 1 base at J, with 10 bases between the two ends. The CDR3 is 16 residues long. This chain's CDR3 is CASSLAYKGSYNEQFF. The CDR3, as DNA: TGTGCCAGCAGTTTAGCCTACAAGGGTTCCTACAATGAGCAGTTCTTC.

This clonotype was counted at least ten times. V gene TRBV2 combines with J gene TRBJ2-7; D not certain. Trimming cost V 7 bases and J 5 bases, with 21 bases left between them. The CDR3 loop spans 15 amino acids. Germline V CDR1 and CDR2: SNHLY, FYNNEI. The chain's CDR3 is CASIGRRETGDEQYF. The CDR3 bases are TGTGCCAGCATTGGACGCCGTGAAACCGGCGACGAGCAGTACTTC.

This clonotype was observed at least ten times. The chain links TRBV7-2 to TRBJ1-5; no reliable D call. This CDR3 spans 17 amino acids. Germline loops: CDR1 SGHTA, CDR2 FQGNSA. V was shortened by 0 bases and J by 3 bases, with 15 bases between the two germline ends. CDR3 sequence (DNA): TGTGCCAGCAGCTTAGCTCGGGCTAGGCGATCCAATCAGCCCCAGCATTTT. Amino acids: CASSLARARRSNQPQHF.